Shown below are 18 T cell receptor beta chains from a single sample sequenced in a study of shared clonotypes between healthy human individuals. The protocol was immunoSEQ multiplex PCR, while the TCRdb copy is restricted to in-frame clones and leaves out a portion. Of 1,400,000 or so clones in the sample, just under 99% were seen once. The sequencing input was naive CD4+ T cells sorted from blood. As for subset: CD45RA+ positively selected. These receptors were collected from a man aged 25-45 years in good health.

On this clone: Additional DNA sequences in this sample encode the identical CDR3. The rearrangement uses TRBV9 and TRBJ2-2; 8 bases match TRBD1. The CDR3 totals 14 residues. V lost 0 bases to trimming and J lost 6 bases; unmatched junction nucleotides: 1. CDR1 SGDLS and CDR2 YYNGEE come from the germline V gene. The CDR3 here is CASSVAGGPGELFF. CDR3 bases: TGTGCCAGCAGCGTAGCAGGGGGCCCCGGGGAGCTGTTTTTT.

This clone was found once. The CDR3 region has the DNA TGTGCCAGCAGCACAGGGACTAGCTACGAGCAGTACTTC. Its protein product is CASSTGTSYEQYF. The chain joins TRBV7-9 to TRBJ2-7; 8 bases match TRBD2. The CDR3 consists of 13 residues. Germline lookup yields CDR1 SEHNR and CDR2 FQNEAQ (reference sequence). Germline trimming cut 5 bases from V and 3 bases from J; bases unmatched to any gene: 3.

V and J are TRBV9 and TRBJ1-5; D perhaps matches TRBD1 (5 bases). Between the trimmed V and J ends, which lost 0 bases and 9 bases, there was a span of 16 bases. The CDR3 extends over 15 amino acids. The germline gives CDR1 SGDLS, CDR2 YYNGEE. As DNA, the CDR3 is TGTGCCAGCAGCGTAGCCTCAGGAGGGACGGGGCCCCAGCATTTT. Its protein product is CASSVASGGTGPQHF. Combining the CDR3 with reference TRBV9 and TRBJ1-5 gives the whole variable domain DSGVTQTPKHLITATGQRVTLRCSPRSGDLSVYWYQQSLDQGLQFLIQYYNGEERAKGNILERFSAQQFPDLHSELNLSSLELGDSALYFCASSVASGGTGPQHFGDGTRLSIL.

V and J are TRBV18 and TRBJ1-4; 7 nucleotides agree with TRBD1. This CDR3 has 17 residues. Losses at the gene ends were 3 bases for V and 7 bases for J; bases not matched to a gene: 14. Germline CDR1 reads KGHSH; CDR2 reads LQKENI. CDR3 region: CASSPLQGFRRGEKLFF. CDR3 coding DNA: TGTGCCAGCTCACCGTTACAGGGGTTCAGACGCGGTGAAAAACTGTTTTTT.

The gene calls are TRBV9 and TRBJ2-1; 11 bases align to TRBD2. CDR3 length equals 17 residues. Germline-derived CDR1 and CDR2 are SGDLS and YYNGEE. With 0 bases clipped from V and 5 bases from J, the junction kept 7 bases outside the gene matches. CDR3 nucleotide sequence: TGTGCCAGCAGCGTAGCCCCCCTAGCGGGAGGCCACAATGAGCAGTTCTTC. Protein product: CASSVAPLAGGHNEQFF.

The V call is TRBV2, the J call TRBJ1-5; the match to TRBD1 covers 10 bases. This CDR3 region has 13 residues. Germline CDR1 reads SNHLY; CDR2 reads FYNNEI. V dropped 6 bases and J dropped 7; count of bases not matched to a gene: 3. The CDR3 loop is CASRTGGQQPQHF. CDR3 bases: TGTGCCAGCAGGACAGGGGGCCAGCAGCCCCAGCATTTT.

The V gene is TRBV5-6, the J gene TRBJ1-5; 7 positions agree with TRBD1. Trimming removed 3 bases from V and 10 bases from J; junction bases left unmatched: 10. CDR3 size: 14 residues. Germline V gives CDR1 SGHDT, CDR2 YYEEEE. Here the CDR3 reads CASSSTGAWGPQHF. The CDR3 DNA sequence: TGTGCCAGCAGCTCTACAGGGGCCTGGGGACCCCAGCATTTT.

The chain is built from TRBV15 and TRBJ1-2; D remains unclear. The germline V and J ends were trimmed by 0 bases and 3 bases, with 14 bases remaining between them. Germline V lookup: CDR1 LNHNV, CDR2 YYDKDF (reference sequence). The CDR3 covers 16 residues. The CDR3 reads CATSRDQRERDYGYTF. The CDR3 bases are TGTGCCACCAGCAGAGATCAAAGGGAGCGGGACTATGGCTACACCTTC.

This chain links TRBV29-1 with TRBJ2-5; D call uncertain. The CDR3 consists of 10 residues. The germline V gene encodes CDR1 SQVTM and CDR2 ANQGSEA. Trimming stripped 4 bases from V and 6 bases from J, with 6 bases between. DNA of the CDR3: TGCAGCGTTGGCGAGAAGACCCAGTACTTC. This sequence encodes CSVGEKTQYF.

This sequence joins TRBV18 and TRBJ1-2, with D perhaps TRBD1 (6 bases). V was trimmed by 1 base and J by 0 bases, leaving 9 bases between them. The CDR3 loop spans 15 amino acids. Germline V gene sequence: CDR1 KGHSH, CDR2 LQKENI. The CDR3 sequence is CASSPLQGPNYGYTF. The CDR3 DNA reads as TGTGCCAGCTCACCACTGCAGGGGCCTAACTATGGCTACACCTTC.

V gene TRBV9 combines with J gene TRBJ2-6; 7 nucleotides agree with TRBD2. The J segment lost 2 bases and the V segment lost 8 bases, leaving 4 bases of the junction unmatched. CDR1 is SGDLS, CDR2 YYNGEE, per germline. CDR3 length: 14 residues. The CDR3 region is CASRAGAGANVLTF. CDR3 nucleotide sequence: TGTGCCAGTCGGGCGGGAGCTGGGGCCAACGTCCTGACTTTC.

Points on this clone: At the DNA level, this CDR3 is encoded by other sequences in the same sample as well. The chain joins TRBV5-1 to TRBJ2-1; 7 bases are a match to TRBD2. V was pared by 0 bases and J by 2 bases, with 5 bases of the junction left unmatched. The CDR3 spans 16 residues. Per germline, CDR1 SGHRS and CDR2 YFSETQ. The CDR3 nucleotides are TGCGCCAGCAGCTTGGGCGGGAGAGGCCCCTACAATGAGCAGTTCTTC. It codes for CASSLGGRGPYNEQFF.

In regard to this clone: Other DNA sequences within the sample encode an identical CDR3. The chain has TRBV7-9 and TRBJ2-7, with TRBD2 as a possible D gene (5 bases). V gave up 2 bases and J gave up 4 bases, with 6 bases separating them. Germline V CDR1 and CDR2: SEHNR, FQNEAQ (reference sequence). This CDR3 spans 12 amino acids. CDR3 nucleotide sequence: TGTGCCAGCAGCTTAACGGGGTACGAGCAGTACTTC. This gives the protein CASSLTGYEQYF. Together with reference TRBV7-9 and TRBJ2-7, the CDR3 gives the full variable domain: DTGVSQNPRHKITKRGQNVTFRCDPISEHNRLYWYRQTLGQGPEFLTYFQNEAQLEKSRLLSDRFSAERPKGSFSTLEIQRTEQGDSAMYLCASSLTGYEQYFGPGTRLTVT.

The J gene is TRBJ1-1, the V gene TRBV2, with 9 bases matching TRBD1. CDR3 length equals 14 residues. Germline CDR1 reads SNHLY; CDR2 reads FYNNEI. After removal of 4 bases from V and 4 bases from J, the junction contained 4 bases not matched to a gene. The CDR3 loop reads CASSVTGGVTEAFF. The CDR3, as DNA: TGTGCCAGCAGTGTGACAGGGGGAGTCACTGAAGCTTTCTTT.

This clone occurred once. CDR3: CASRAYYEQYF. The CDR3 region has the DNA TGTGCCAGCAGAGCCTACTACGAGCAGTACTTC. The V and J genes are TRBV13 and TRBJ2-7, with D unclear. V lost 6 bases to trimming and J lost 3 bases, with 6 bases between them. Germline V gives CDR1 PRHDT, CDR2 FYEKMQ (reference sequence). The length of the CDR3 is 11 residues.

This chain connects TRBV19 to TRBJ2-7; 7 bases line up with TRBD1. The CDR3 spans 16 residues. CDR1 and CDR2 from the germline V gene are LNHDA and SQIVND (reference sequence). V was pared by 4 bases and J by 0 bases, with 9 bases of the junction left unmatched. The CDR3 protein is CASSNDPGGTSYEQYF. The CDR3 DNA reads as TGTGCCAGTAGTAACGACCCAGGGGGAACCTCCTACGAGCAGTACTTC.

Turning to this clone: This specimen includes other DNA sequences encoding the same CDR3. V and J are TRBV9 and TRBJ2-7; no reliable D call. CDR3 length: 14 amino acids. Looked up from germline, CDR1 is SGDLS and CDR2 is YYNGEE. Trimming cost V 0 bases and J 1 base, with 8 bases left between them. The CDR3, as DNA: TGTGCCAGCAGCGTAGGTGACCGATCCTACGAGCAGTACTTC. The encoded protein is CASSVGDRSYEQYF.

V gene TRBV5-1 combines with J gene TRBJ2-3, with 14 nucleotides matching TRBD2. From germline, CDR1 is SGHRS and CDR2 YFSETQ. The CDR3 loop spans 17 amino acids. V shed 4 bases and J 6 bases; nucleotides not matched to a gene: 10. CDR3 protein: CASSVRLAGGPTDTQYF. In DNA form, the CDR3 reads TGCGCCAGCAGCGTCAGACTAGCGGGAGGGCCAACGGATACGCAGTATTTT.